Below, 3 T cell receptor beta chains from the same sample are listed, as sequenced in a study of early stage breast cancer tumors. The table came from immunoSEQ multiplex PCR; TCRdb's copy has only in-frame clones and leaves some out. The sample has approximately 30,000 clones, roughly 78% seen once. The sequenced material came from blood. These receptor sequences come from a person aged 55 to 69 with breast cancer.

The rearrangement links TRBV18 to TRBJ1-2, with 11 positions matching TRBD1. Trimming cost V 3 bases and J 7 bases; bases outside gene matches: 7. CDR3 length equals 15 residues. The germline CDR1 and CDR2 sequences are KGHSH and LQKENI. This CDR3 is CASSPSGQGAGGYTF. CDR3 coding DNA: TGTGCCAGCTCACCCTCCGGACAGGGGGCGGGTGGCTACACCTTC. Combining the CDR3 with reference TRBV18 and TRBJ1-2 gives the whole variable domain NAGVMQNPRHLVRRRGQEARLRCSPMKGHSHVYWYRQLPEEGLKFMVYLQKENIIDESGMPKERFSAEFPKEGPSILRIQQVVRGDSAAYFCASSPSGQGAGGYTFGSGTRLTVV.

The V and J genes are TRBV29-1 and TRBJ1-5, with 9 positions matching TRBD1. The V gene's germline CDR1 is SQVTM and CDR2 ANQGSEA. Losses at the gene ends were 7 bases for V and 6 bases for J; bases not matched to a gene: 7. CDR3 length: 13 residues. This CDR3 reads CSGGQGWGQPQHF. The CDR3 DNA is TGCAGCGGGGGACAGGGTTGGGGTCAGCCCCAGCATTTT.

The chain joins TRBV28 to TRBJ1-1, with D possibly being TRBD1 (5 bases). Looked up from germline, CDR1 is MDHEN and CDR2 is SYDVKM. The V and J ends lost 1 base and 4 bases respectively, with 10 bases between them. The CDR3 runs to 14 residues. The CDR3 DNA reads TGTGCCAGCAGTTTATTCAGGGTAGTCACTGAAGCTTTCTTT. Translating it yields CASSLFRVVTEAFF. The full variable domain, with the rest looked up from reference TRBV28 and TRBJ1-1, is DVKVTQSSRYLVKRTGEKVFLECVQDMDHENMFWYRQDPGLGLRLIYFSYDVKMKEKGDIPEGYSVSREKKERFSLILESASTNQTSMYLCASSLFRVVTEAFFGQGTRLTVV.